The 17 T cell receptor delta chains below come from one sample, sequenced in a study of gamma-delta T cells after stem cell transplantation. TCRdb re-identified clones in the RT-PCR reads via CATT. The table includes over a thousand delta-chain clones, about 9% detected once. The sequenced sample was gamma-delta T cells. The receptors here all came from a human donor. It is not recorded whose cells these are; they may come from a transplant donor.

Details on this clone: A read error likely explains this, since a far larger clone differs by one base. The sample contains more than one DNA sequence encoding this CDR3. This chain joins TRDV2 and TRDJ1; 8 bases are a match to TRDD3. The germline V gene encodes CDR1 GEAIGNYY and CDR2 EKD. This CDR3 spans 15 amino acids. V was pared by 3 bases and J by 0 bases, with 5 bases of the junction left unmatched. The chain's CDR3 is CACDPLLGDTDKLIF. The CDR3 DNA reads as TGTGCCTGTGACCCCTTACTGGGGGACACCGATAAACTCATCTTT.

Comment on this clone: The protein recorded in TCRdb matches a much larger clone and deviates from this DNA's translation at residue 12, suggesting a read error; the protein here is obtained by translating the DNA. The chain links TRDV2 to TRDJ1; TRDD3 matches 12 bases. The junction had 17 bases not matched to a gene; V was cut back by 0 bases and J by 1 base. The CDR3 is made up of 21 amino acids. Germline V gene sequence: CDR1 GEAIGNYY, CDR2 EKD. The CDR3 nucleotides read TGTGCCTGTGACACCCTTCAATCTGGGGGATACGCTTGGGGAGGCACCGATAAACTCATCTTT. It translates to CACDTLQSGGYAWGGTDKLIF.

This clone came up a few times. This DNA translates differently at residue 14 from the TCRdb protein, which is that of a much larger clone; a read error is likely, and the protein shown is the DNA's own translation. The chain combines TRDV2 with TRDJ1; D not certain. CDR1 is GEAIGNYY, CDR2 EKD, per germline. V was pared by 0 bases and J by 0 bases, with 28 bases between. The CDR3 length is 21 residues. This CDR3 is CACDTASSLHGTALNTDKLIF. CDR3 in DNA: TGTGCCTGTGACACCGCGTCCTCCCTCCATGGGACTGCCTTAAACACCGATAAACTCATCTTT.

This clone has a handful of counts. Translating this DNA gives a protein that differs at residue 15 from the TCRdb one, which belongs to a much larger clone; a read error is likely, and the protein shown is this translation. V is TRDV2 and J is TRDJ1; 13 positions agree with TRDD3. The germline CDR1 and CDR2 sequences are GEAIGNYY and EKD. This CDR3 has 18 amino acids. The CDR3 DNA is TGTGCCTGTGACACGCTGAACTGGGGGATACGCGGTCCCGATAACCTCATCTTT. The encoded protein is CACDTLNWGIRGPDNLIF.

The chain is built from TRDV2 and TRDJ1; 7 nucleotides agree with TRDD3. J was trimmed by 4 bases and V by 3 bases; bases with no gene match: 7. Germline V gives CDR1 GEAIGNYY, CDR2 EKD. The CDR3 is 14 amino acids. In nucleotides, the CDR3 is TGTGCCTGTGACCCCTGGGGGGCCCGCGATAAACTCATCTTT. Protein sequence: CACDPWGARDKLIF.

This clone was seen only a few times. For this DNA, TCRdb reports the protein of a much larger clone, which diverges at residue 5, most likely from a read error; the protein presented here is translated directly from the DNA. The V and J genes are TRDV2 and TRDJ2; no definite D call. CDR3 size: 16 residues. Trimming shortened V by 3 bases and J by 8 bases, and 21 bases separated the two germline ends. The germline V gene encodes CDR1 GEAIGNYY and CDR2 EKD. The CDR3 DNA reads as TGTGCCTGTGACTCTGCTGGCGGACTCTTAGAGGCACAACTCTTCTTT. Protein product: CACDSAGGLLEAQLFF.

This chain links TRDV1 with TRDJ2; weak D call: TRDD2 (6 bases). V dropped 3 bases and J dropped 4 bases, with 18 bases sitting between them. This CDR3 is built from 17 residues. Germline V gene sequence: CDR1 TSWWSYY, CDR2 QGS. CDR3 nucleotides: TGTGCTCTTGGGGATTCCTATCCCCTCAAGTCGACAGCACAACTCTTCTTT. Protein: CALGDSYPLKSTAQLFF.

This chain joins TRDV2 and TRDJ1; TRDD3 matches 10 bases. This CDR3 comprises 19 residues. V dropped 4 bases and J dropped 4; count of bases not matched to a gene: 20. The germline gives CDR1 GEAIGNYY, CDR2 EKD. In DNA form, the CDR3 reads TGTGCCTGTGAATCCCTAACTACGGGGGATACGCAGCGGAACGATAAACTCATCTTT. This encodes CACESLTTGDTQRNDKLIF.

This rearrangement joins TRDV2 to TRDJ1; 10 nucleotides agree with TRDD3. V was clipped by 0 bases and J by 4 bases; unmatched bases: 13. The germline V gene has CDR1 GEAIGNYY and CDR2 EKD. This CDR3 contains 18 residues. In DNA form, the CDR3 reads TGTGCCTGTGACACCGTGGTGGGGGATACTCCTTTCAGCGATAAACTCATCTTT. Amino acid sequence: CACDTVVGDTPFSDKLIF.

In its sample, this clone was seen a few times. The chain uses TRDV2 and TRDJ1, with TRDD3 matching 12 bases. The CDR3 has 17 amino acids. The germline V gene has CDR1 GEAIGNYY and CDR2 EKD. The V and J ends lost 3 bases and 4 bases, in that order; junction bases with no gene match: 11. The CDR3 region has the DNA TGTGCCTGTGACCAACTACTGGGGGATACTCCTCTCGATAAACTCATCTTT. This gives the protein CACDQLLGDTPLDKLIF.

Comment on this clone: The protein TCRdb gives is from a much larger clone and does not agree with this DNA's translation at residue 9, likely a read error; the protein shown here comes from the DNA. The V call is TRDV2, the J call TRDJ1; TRDD3 aligns across 11 bases. Germline V gene data show CDR1 as GEAIGNYY and CDR2 as EKD. The trim removed 3 bases at V and 4 bases at J, leaving 3 bases unmatched. The CDR3 is 14 amino acids. CDR3 nucleotide sequence: TGTGCCTGTGACCTACTGGGGGATAACGATAAACTCATCTTT. Residues: CACDLLGDNDKLIF.

This clone qualifies as medium-sized. V is TRDV2 and J is TRDJ1; TRDD3 aligns across 9 bases. The J segment lost 2 bases and the V segment lost 0 bases, leaving 18 bases of the junction unmatched. The CDR3 contains 20 residues. Germline CDR1 is GEAIGNYY and CDR2 is EKD. The CDR3 region is CACDTVERTGGPAVTDKLIF. CDR3 sequence (DNA): TGTGCCTGTGACACCGTGGAGAGGACTGGGGGACCAGCTGTAACCGATAAACTCATCTTT.

Concerning this clone: This is likely an artifact of a read error, given a far larger clone one base away. Other DNA sequences in the sample encode the same CDR3. The rearrangement links TRDV2 to TRDJ1; maybe TRDD3 (6 bases). With 0 bases removed from V and 4 bases from J, the gap between germline ends came to 14 bases. CDR1 GEAIGNYY and CDR2 EKD come from the germline V gene. The CDR3 sequence is 15 residues long. The CDR3: CACDTVGDTNDKLIF. The CDR3 DNA reads TGTGCCTGTGACACCGTGGGAGATACGAACGATAAACTCATCTTT.

This clone occurred a few times. This chain links TRDV2 with TRDJ1, with 10 nucleotides matching TRDD3. Germline V CDR1 and CDR2: GEAIGNYY, EKD. The junction had 22 bases not matched to a gene; V was cut back by 4 bases and J by 0 bases. This CDR3 is built from 21 residues. Written as DNA, the CDR3 is TGTGCCTGTGATCCCCTCCGTACTGGGGGATCACGCAATTCGTACACCGATAAACTCATCTTT. Translated: CACDPLRTGGSRNSYTDKLIF.

To note about this clone: TCRdb's protein for this DNA is that of a much larger clone and differs from the translation at residue 18, likely a read error; the protein shown is the DNA translation. The rearrangement joins TRDV2 to TRDJ1, with TRDD3 matching 12 bases. This CDR3 comprises 21 residues. Germline-derived CDR1 and CDR2 are GEAIGNYY and EKD. CDR3 amino acids: CACDTHGLTGGYLSTTDELIF. The DNA of the CDR3 is TGTGCCTGTGACACCCACGGATTAACTGGGGGATACCTGAGTACCACCGATGAACTCATCTTT.

This clone has just a few counts. The TCRdb protein, from a much larger clone, departs from this DNA's translation at residue 4, likely by read error; the protein shown derives from the DNA. The chain links TRDV2 to TRDJ1; D might be TRDD2 (7 bases). Between the trimmed V and J ends, which lost 6 bases and 1 base, there was a span of 38 bases. This CDR3 has 22 residues. Germline CDR1 reads GEAIGNYY; CDR2 reads EKD. In nucleotides, the CDR3 is TGTGCCTGTTACCCCCTTCCTGCGGTACTGGGTAAGGAGTCACAGCCCACCGATAAACTCATCTTT. Translating gives CACYPLPAVLGKESQPTDKLIF.

Only a few counts were recorded for this clone. The chain couples TRDV2 to TRDJ1; 7 nucleotides align to TRDD3. CDR1 is GEAIGNYY, CDR2 EKD, per germline. J lost 2 bases, V lost 3 bases, and 11 bases had no gene match. There are 16 residues in the CDR3. CDR3 bases: TGTGCCTGTGACTATACTGGGGCCAAGGGGACCGATAAACTCATCTTT. Its protein product is CACDYTGAKGTDKLIF.